The T cell receptor (beta chain) under discussion was sequenced for a study of shared clonotypes between healthy human individuals. The CDR3 spans 13 residues. Between the trimmed V and J ends, which lost 3 bases and 0 bases, there was a span of 7 bases. Germline CDR1 and CDR2: SQVTM and ANQGSEA. As concerns this clone: Its antigen is currently unknown.

Execution of the assay was at deep level. Measured with immunoSEQ multiplex PCR; TCRdb has only the in-frame clones, and not every one. This sample has approximately 1.5 million clones; 97% to 99% occur once, and the top ten carry 0.36%. Broader study findings: Memory subsets generally showed lower estimated richness than naive subsets.

The sequenced sample consisted of naive CD4+ T cells sorted from blood. Regarding subset: CD45RA+ positively selected. This chain joins TRBV29-1 and TRBJ2-3; the D is unclear. The TCR originated in a man under 40 in good health. The CDR3 protein is CSVEYGSTDTQYF. The CDR3 nucleotides read TGCAGCGTTGAGTACGGGAGCACAGATACGCAGTATTTT.